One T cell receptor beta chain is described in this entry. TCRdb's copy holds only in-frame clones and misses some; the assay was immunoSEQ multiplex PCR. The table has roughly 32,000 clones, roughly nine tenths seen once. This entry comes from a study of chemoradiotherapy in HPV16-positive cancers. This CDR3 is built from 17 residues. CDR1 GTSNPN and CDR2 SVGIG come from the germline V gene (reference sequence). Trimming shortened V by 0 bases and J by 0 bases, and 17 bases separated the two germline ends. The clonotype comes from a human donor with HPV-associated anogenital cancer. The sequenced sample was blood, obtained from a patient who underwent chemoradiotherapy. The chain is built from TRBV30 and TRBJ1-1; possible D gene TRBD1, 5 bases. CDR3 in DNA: TGTGCCTGGAGTGTATATACGGGACGTCGGGTGAACACTGAAGCTTTCTTT. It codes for CAWSVYTGRRVNTEAFF.